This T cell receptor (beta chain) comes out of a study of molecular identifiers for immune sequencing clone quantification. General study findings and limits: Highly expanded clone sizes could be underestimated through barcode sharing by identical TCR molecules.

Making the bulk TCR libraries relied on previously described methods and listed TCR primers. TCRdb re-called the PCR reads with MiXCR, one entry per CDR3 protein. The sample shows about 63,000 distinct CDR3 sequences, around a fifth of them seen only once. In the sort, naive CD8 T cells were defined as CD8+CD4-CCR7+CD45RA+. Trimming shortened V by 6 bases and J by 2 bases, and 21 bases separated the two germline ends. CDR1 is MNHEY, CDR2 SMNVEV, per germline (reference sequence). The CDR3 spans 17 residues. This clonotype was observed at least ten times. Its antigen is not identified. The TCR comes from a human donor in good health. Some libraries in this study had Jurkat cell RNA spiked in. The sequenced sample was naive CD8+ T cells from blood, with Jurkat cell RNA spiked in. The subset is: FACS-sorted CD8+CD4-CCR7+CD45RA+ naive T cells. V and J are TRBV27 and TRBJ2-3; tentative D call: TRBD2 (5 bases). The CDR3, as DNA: TGTGCCAGCAGCATTATCGGTTTTGAGGGATTCACAGATACGCAGTATTTT. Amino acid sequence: CASSIIGFEGFTDTQYF.